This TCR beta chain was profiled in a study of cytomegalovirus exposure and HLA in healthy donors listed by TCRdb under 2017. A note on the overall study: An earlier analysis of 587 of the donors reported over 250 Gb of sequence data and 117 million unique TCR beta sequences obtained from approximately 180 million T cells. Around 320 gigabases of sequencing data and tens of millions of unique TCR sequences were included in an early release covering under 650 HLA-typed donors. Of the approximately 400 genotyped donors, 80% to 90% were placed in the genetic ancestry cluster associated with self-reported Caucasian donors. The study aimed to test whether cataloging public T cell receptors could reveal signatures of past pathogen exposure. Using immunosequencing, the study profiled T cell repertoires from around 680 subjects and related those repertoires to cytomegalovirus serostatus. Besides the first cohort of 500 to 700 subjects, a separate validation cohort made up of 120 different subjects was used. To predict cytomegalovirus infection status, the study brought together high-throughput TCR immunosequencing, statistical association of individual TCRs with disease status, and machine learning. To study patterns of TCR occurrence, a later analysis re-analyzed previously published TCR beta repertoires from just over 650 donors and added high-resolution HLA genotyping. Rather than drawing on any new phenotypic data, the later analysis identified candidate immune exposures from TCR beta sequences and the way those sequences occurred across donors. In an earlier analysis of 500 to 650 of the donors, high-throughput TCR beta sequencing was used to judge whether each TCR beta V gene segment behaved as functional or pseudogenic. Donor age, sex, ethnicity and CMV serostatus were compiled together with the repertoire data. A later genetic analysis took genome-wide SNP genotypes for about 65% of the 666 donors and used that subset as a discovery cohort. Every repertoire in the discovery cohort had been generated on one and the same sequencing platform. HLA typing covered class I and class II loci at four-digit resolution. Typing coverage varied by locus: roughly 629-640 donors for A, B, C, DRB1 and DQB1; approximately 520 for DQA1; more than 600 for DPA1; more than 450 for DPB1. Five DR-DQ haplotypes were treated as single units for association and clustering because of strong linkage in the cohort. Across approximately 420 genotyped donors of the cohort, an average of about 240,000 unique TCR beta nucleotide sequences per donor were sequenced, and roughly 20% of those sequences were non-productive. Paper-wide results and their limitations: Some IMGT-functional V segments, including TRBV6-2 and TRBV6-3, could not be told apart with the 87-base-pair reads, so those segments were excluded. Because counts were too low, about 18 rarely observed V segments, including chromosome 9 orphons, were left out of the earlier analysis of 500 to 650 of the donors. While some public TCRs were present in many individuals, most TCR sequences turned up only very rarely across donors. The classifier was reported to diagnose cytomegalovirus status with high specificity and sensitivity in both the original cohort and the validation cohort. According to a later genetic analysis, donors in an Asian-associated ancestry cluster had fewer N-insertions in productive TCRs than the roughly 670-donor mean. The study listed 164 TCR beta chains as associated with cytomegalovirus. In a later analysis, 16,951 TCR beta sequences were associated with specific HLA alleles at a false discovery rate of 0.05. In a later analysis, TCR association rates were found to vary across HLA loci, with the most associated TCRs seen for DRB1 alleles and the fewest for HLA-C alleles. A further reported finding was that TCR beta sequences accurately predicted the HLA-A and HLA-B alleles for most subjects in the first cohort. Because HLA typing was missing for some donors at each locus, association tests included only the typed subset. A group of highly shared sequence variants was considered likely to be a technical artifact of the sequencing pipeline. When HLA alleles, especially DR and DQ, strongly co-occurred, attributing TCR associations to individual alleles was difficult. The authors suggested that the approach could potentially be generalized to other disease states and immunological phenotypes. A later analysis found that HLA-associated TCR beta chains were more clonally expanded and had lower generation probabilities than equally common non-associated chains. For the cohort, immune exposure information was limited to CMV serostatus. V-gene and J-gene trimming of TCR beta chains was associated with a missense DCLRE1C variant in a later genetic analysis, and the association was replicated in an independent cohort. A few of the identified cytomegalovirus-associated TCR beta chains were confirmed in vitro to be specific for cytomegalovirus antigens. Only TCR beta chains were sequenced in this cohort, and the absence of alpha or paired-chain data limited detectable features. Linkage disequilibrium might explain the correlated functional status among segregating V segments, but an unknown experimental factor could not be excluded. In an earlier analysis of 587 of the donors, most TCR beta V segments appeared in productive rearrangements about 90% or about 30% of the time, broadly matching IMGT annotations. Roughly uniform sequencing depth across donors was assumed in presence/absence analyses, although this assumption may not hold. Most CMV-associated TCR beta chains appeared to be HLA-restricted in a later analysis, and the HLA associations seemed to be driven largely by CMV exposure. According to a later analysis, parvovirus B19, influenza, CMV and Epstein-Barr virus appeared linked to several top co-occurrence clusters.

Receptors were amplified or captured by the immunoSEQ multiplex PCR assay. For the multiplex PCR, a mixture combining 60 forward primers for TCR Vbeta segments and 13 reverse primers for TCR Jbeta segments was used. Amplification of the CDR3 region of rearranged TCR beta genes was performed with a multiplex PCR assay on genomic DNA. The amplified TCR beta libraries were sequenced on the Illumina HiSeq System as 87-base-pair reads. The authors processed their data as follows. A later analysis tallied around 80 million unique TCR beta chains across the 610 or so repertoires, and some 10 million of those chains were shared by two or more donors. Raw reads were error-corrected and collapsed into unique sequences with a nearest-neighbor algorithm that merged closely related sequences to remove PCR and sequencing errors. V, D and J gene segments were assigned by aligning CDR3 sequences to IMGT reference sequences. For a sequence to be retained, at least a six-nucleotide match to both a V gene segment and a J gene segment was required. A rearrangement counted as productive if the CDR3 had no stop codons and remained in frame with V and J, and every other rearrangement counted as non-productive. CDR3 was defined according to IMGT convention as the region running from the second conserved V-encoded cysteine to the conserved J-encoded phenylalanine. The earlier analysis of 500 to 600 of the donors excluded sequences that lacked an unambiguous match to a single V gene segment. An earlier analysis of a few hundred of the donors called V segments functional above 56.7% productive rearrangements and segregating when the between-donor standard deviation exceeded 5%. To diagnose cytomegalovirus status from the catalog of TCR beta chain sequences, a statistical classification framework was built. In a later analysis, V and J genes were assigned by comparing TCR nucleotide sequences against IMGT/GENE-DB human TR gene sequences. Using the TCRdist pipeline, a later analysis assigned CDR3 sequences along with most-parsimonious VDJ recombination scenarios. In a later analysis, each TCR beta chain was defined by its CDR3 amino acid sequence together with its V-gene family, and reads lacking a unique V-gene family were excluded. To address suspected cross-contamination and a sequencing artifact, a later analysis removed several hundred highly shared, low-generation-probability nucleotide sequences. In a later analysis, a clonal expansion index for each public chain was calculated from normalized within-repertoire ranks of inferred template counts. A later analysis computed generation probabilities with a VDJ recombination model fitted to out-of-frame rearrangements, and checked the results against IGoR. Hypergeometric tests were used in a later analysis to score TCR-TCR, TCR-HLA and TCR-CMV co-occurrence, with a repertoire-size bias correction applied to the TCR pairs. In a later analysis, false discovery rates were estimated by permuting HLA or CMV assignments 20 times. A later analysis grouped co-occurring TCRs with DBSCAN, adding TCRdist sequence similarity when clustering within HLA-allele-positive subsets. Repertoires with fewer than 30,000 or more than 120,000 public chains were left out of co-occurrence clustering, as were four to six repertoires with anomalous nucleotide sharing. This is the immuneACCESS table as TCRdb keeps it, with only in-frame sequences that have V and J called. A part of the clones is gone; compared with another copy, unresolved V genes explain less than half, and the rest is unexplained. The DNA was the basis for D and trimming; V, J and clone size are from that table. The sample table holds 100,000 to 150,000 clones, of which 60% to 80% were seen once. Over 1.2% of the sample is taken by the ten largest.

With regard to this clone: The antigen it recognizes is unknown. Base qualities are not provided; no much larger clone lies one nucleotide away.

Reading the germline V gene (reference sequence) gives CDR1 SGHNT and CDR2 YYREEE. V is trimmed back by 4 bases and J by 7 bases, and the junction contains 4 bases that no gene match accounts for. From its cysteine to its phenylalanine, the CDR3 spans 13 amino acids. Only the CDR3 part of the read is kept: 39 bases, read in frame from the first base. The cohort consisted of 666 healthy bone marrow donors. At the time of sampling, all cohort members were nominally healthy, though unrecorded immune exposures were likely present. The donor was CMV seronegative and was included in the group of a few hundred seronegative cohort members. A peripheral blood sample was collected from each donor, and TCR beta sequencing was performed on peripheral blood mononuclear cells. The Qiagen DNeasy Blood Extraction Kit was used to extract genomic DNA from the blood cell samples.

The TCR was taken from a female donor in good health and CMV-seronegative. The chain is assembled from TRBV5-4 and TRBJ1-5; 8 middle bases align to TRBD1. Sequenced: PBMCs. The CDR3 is CASSPGQGQPQHF. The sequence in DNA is TGTGCCAGCAGCCCAGGACAGGGCCAGCCCCAGCATTTT.